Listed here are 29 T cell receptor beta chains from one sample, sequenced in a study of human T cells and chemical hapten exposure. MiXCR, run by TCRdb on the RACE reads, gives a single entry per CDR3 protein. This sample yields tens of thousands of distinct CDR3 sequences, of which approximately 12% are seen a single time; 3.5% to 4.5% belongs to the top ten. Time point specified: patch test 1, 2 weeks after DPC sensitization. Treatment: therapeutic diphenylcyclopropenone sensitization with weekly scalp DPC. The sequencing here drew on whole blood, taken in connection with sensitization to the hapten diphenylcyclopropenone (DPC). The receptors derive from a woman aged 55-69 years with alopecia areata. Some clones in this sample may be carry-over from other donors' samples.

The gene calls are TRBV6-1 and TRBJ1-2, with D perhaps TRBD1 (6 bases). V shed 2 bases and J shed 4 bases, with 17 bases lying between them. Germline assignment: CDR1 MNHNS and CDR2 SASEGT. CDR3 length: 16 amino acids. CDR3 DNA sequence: TGTGCCAGCAGTGAATTGTCCTCAGGCAGGGGCTATGGCTACACCTTC. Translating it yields CASSELSSGRGYGYTF.

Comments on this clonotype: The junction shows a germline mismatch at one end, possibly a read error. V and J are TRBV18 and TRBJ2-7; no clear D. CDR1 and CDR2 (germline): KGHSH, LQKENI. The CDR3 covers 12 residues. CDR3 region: CANSPISYEQYF. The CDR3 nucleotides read TGTGCCAACTCACCAATCTCCTACGAGCAGTACTTC.

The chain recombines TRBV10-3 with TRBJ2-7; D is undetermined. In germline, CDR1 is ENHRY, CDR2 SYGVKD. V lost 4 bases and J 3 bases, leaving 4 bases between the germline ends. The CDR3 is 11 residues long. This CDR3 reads CAISGSYEQYF. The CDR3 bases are TGTGCCATCAGTGGAAGCTACGAGCAGTACTTC.

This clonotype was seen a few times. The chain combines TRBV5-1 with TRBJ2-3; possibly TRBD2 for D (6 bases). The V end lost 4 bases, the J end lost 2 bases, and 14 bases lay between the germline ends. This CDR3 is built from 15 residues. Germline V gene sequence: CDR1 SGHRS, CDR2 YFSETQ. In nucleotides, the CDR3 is TGCGCCAGCAGCGGGCGGGGAATATCCACAGATACGCAGTATTTT. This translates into CASSGRGISTDTQYF.

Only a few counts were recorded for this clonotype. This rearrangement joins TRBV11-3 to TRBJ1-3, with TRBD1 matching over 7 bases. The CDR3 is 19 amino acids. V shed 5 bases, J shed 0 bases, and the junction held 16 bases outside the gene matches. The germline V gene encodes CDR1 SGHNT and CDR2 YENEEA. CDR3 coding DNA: TGTGCCAGCAGCATCGACAGGGTGTCTACTCTTCTCTCTGGAAACACCATATATTTT. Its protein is CASSIDRVSTLLSGNTIYF. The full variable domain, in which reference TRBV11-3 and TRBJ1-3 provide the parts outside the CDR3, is EAGVVQSPRYKIIEKKQPVAFWCNPISGHNTLYWYLQNLGQGPELLIRYENEEAVDDSQLPKDRFSAERLKGVDSTLKIQPAELGDSAVYLCASSIDRVSTLLSGNTIYFGEGSWLTVV.

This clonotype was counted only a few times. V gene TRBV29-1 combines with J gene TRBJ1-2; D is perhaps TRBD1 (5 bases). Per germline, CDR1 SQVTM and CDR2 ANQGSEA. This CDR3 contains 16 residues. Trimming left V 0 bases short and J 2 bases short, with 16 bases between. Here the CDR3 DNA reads TGCAGCGTTGAAGATGATAGGCTGGGGACGAACTATGGCTACACCTTC. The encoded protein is CSVEDDRLGTNYGYTF.

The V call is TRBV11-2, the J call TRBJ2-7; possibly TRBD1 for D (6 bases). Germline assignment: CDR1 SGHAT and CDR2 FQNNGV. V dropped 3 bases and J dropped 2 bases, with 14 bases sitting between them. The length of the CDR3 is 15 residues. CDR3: CASSFDRGNTYEQYF. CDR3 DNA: TGTGCCAGCAGCTTTGATAGGGGGAATACCTACGAGCAGTACTTC.

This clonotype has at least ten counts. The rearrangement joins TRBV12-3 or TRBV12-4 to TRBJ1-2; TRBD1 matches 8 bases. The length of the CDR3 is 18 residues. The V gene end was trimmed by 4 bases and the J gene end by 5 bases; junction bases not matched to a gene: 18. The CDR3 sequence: CASSSYKPGQGLRYGYTF. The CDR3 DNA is TGTGCCAGCAGTTCCTACAAACCCGGACAGGGCCTGAGGTATGGCTACACCTTC.

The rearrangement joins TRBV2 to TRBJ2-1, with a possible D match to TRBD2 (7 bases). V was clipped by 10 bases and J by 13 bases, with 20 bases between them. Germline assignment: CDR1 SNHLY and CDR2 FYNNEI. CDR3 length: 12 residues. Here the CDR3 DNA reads TGTGCCAACTCCGGGGGGCCCTCCCTCCAGTTCTTC. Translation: CANSGGPSLQFF.

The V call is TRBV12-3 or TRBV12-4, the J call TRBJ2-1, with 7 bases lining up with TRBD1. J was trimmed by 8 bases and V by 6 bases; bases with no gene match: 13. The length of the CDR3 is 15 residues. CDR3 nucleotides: TGTGCCAGCAGACTCAGGGGGTCAGGTCGAGATGAGCAGTTCTTC. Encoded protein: CASRLRGSGRDEQFF.

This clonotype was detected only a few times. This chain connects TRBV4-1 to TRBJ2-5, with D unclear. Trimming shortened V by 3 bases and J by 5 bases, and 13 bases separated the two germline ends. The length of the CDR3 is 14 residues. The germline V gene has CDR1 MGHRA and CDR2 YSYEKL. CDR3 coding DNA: TGCGCCAGCAGCCATTTCCTCATTAGTGAGACCCAGTACTTC. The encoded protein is CASSHFLISETQYF.

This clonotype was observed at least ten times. The CDR3 protein is CARSYGTRTYEQYF. CDR3 DNA: TGTGCCAGAAGCTATGGGACGCGAACCTACGAGCAGTACTTC. The V and J genes are TRBV5-3 and TRBJ2-7, with D perhaps TRBD1 or TRBD2 (5 bases each). TRBV5-3 is classed as an ORF, of uncertain function. The CDR3 is 14 residues long. V lost 3 bases and J 2 bases, leaving 12 bases between the germline ends.

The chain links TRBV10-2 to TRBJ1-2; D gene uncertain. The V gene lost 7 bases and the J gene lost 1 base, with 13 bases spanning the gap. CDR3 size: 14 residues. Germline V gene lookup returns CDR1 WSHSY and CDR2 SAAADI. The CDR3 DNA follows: TGCGCCAGCAAGCGGGCGGGGAATAACTATGGCTACACCTTC. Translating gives CASKRAGNNYGYTF.

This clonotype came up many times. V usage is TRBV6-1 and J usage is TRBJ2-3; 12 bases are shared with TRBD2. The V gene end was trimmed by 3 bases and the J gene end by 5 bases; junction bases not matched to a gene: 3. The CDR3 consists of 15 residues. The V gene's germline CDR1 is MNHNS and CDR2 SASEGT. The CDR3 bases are TGTGCCAGCAGTGATACACTAGCGGGGGGAGATACGCAGTATTTT. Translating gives CASSDTLAGGDTQYF.

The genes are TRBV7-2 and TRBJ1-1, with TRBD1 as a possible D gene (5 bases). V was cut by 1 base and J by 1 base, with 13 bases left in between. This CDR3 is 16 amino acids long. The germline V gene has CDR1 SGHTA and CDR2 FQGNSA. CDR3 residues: CASSLVVGRANTEAFF. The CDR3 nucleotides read TGTGCCAGCAGCTTAGTTGTGGGCAGGGCGAACACTGAAGCTTTCTTT. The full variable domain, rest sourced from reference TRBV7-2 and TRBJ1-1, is GAGVSQSPSNKVTEKGKDVELRCDPISGHTALYWYRQSLGQGLEFLIYFQGNSAPDKSGLPSDRFSAERTGGSVSTLTIQRTQQEDSAVYLCASSLVVGRANTEAFFGQGTRLTVV.

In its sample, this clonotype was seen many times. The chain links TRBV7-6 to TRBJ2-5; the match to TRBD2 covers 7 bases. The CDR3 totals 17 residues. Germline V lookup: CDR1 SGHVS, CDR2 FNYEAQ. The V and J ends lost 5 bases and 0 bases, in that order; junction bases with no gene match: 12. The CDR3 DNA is TGTGCCAGCAGCGGGAGGGTGGTAGCGGGCGACCAAGAGACCCAGTACTTC. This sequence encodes CASSGRVVAGDQETQYF. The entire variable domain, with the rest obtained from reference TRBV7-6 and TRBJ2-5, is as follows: GAGVSQSPRYKVTKRGQDVALRCDPISGHVSLYWYRQALGQGPEFLTYFNYEAQQDKSGLPNDRFSAERPEGSISTLTIQRTEQRDSAMYRCASSGRVVAGDQETQYFGPGTRLLVL.

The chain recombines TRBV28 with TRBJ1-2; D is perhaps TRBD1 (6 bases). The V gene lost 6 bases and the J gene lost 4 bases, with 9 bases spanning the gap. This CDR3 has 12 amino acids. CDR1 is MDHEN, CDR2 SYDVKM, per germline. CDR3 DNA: TGTGCCAGCAGCGACAGGAGCTATGGCTACACCTTC. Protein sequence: CASSDRSYGYTF.

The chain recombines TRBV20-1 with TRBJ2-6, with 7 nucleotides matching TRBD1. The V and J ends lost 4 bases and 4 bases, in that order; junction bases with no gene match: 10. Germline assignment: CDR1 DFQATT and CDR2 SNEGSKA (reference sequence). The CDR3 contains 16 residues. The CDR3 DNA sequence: TGCAGTGCTAACCGGGACAGTGGCGCCGGGGCCAACGTCCTGACTTTC. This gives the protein CSANRDSGAGANVLTF.

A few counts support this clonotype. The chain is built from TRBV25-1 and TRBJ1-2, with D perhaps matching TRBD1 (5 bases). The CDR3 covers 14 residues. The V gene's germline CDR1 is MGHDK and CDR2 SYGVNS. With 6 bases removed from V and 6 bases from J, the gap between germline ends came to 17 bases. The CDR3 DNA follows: TGTGCCAGCAGATCCACACAGGAAATTCATGGCTACACCTTC. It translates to CASRSTQEIHGYTF.

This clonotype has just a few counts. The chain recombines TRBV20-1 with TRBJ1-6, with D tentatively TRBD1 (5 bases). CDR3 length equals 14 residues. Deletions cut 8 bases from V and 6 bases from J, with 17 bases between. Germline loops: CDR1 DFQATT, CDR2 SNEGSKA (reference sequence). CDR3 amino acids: CSLTRGTTNSPLHF. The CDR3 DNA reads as TGCAGTCTCACTCGGGGGACGACTAATTCACCCCTCCACTTT.

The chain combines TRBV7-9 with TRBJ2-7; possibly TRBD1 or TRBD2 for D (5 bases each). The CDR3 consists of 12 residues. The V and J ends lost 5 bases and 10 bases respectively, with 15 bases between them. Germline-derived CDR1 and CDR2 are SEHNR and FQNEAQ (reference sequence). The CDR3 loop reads CASSTGPTPQYF. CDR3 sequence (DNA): TGTGCCAGCAGCACGGGACCGACCCCTCAGTACTTC.

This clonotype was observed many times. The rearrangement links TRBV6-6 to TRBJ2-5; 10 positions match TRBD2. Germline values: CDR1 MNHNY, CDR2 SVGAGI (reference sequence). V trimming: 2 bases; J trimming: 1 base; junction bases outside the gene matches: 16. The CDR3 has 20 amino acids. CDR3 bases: TGTGCCAGCAGTTACCCACTTGCTAGCGGGGGCCCCGGCCGCCAAGAGACCCAGTACTTC. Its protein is CASSYPLASGGPGRQETQYF.

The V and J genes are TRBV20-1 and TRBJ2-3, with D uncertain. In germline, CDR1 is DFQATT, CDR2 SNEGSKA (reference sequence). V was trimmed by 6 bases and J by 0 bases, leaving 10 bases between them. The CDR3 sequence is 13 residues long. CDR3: CSASTRSTDTQYF. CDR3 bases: TGCAGTGCGTCGACAAGGAGCACAGATACGCAGTATTTT.

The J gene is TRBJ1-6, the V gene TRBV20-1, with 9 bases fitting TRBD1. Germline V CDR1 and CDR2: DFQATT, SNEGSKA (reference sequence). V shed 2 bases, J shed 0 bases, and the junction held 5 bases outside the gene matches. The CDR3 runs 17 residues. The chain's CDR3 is CSARRRTGDSYNSPLHF. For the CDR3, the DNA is TGCAGTGCTAGAAGGAGGACAGGGGACTCCTATAATTCACCCCTCCACTTT.

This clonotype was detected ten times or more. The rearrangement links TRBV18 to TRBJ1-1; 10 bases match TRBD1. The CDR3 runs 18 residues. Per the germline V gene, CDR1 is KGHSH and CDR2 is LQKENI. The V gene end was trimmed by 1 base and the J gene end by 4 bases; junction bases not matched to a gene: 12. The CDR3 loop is CASSPRRWDRGGGTEAFF. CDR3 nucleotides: TGTGCCAGCTCACCACGTCGGTGGGACAGGGGTGGGGGCACTGAAGCTTTCTTT.

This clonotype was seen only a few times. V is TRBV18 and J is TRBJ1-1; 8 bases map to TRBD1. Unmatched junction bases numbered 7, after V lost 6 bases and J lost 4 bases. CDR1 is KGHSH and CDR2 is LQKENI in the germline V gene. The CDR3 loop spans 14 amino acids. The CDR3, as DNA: TGTGCCAGCTCGCCAGGGGGCGGCGGCACTGAAGCTTTCTTT. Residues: CASSPGGGGTEAFF.

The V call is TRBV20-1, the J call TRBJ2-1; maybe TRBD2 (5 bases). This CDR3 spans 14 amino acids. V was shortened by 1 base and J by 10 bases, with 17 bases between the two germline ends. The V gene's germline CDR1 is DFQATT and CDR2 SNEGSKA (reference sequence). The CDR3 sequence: CSARGTFLVGEQFF. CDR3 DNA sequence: TGCAGTGCTAGAGGGACTTTTTTGGTCGGCGAGCAGTTCTTC.

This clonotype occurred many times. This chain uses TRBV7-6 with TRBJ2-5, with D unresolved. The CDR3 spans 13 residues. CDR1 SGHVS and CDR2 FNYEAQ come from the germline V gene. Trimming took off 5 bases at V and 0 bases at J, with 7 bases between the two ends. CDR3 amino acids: CASSLGYQETQYF. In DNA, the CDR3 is TGTGCCAGCAGCCTGGGCTACCAAGAGACCCAGTACTTC.

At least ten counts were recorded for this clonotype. CDR3 in DNA: TGTGCCAGTACCCCCATGGAGGCCAGGTCTGCTTCTGAAGCTTTCTTT. Translated: CASTPMEARSASEAFF. The rearrangement joins TRBV19 to TRBJ1-1; D ambiguous. Trimming cost V 7 bases and J 6 bases, with 24 bases left between them. Germline V gene data show CDR1 as LNHDA and CDR2 as SQIVND (reference sequence). The CDR3 runs 16 residues. The variable domain in full, completed from reference TRBV19 and TRBJ1-1, reads DGGITQSPKYLFRKEGQNVTLSCEQNLNHDAMYWYRQDPGQGLRLIYYSQIVNDFQKGDIAEGYSVSREKKESFPLTVTSAQKNPTAFYLCASTPMEARSASEAFFGQGTRLTVV.